This is a list of T cell receptor beta chains from one sample in a study of blood T cell repertoires in COVID-19. The protocol was immunoSEQ multiplex PCR, while the TCRdb copy is restricted to in-frame clones and leaves out a portion. The top ten clones hold approximately 4.3% of a sample with around 450,000 clones, approximately 90% of them seen once. The source material was peripheral blood. These TCRs come from a woman under 40 with acute or convalescent COVID-19. The CDR3 runs from the conserved cysteine through the conserved F or W. The D gene is left open where the match is weak. Clone size is given for some rows only: seen once, a few or many times, or a class if the clone is expanded.

clone size	V gene	D gene	J gene	CDR3 DNA	CDR3 protein
once	TRBV5-6	TRBD2	TRBJ2-1	TGTGCCAGCAGCCCTAGCGGGTCTGAGCAGTTCTTC	CASSPSGSEQFF
once	TRBV9	TRBD2	TRBJ2-5	TGTGCCAGCAGCGTAGGTGGGACTACAATAAAAGAGACCCAGTACTTC	CASSVGGTTIKETQYF
NA	TRBV28	TRBD1	TRBJ2-6	TGTGCCAGCAGTGCTACAGGGGCCGGGGCCAACGTCCTGACTTTC	CASSATGAGANVLTF
NA	TRBV7-8	NA	TRBJ2-7	TGTGCCAGCAGCTTATTAAAGTCCCCCGCTAGCCGCGAGCAGTACTTC	CASSLLKSPASREQYF
once	TRBV18	TRBD1	TRBJ2-5	TGTGCCAGCTCACGGGGACAGGGGAACCAAGAGACCCAGTACTTC	CASSRGQGNQETQYF
NA	TRBV20-1	NA	TRBJ1-1	TGCAGTGCTAGTGGAGTGGAGGGGAACACTGAAGCTTTCTTT	CSASGVEGNTEAFF
NA	TRBV7-9	TRBD1	TRBJ2-1	TGTGCCAGCAGCTTAATCCCGAGGGGGACAGGGATCCGCAATGAGCAGTTCTTC	CASSLIPRGTGIRNEQFF
NA	TRBV9	TRBD2	TRBJ2-3	TGTGCCAGCAGCGCGCCTCAACTAGCGGGGGGGAACACAGATACGCAGTATTTT	CASSAPQLAGGNTDTQYF
NA	TRBV5-6	TRBD2	TRBJ2-1	TGTGCCAGCAGCCAGGGACTAAATAATGAGCAGTTCTTC	CASSQGLNNEQFF
NA	TRBV7-9	NA	TRBJ1-1	TGTGCCAGCAGCTTTTCTCGCGGCGCAGAAGCTTTCTTT	CASSFSRGAEAFF
NA	TRBV18	TRBD1	TRBJ2-7	TGTGCCAGCTCACTGGACAGGACCTACGAGCAGTACTTC	CASSLDRTYEQYF
NA	TRBV19	NA	TRBJ2-5	TGTGCCAGTAGGGGACAAGGCCAGGGCGCGGCCCAGTACTTC	CASRGQGQGAAQYF
NA	TRBV2	NA	TRBJ2-5	TGTGCCAGCAGCGAAAGGGGCCCTCCGGCCGTCGAGACCCAGTACTTC	CASSERGPPAVETQYF
NA	TRBV6-4	TRBD2	TRBJ2-1	TGTGCCAGCAGTGACTCCAACACGGGGAGGGGCCGAAACAATGAGCAGTTCTTC	CASSDSNTGRGRNNEQFF
NA	TRBV4-1	TRBD1	TRBJ2-7	TGCGCCAGCAGCCACACGGGACAGGGAGAATACGAGCAGTACTTC	CASSHTGQGEYEQYF
once	TRBV6-5	NA	TRBJ1-5	TGTGCCAGCGGACGGGAGGGCAATCAGCCCCAGCATTTT	CASGREGNQPQHF
NA	TRBV7-9	TRBD1	TRBJ2-6	TGTGCCAGCAGCCAAAACAGGGGTTCAGGGGCCAACGTCCTGACTTTC	CASSQNRGSGANVLTF
once	TRBV24-1	TRBD1	TRBJ1-5	TGTGCCACCAGTGATTCGGGACAGGCAAAAAATCAGCCCCAGCATTTT	CATSDSGQAKNQPQHF
NA	TRBV5-4	NA	TRBJ2-5	TGTGCCAGCAGCTTGTCGCCAGGGGATCAAGAGACCCAGTACTTC	CASSLSPGDQETQYF
many	TRBV5-1	TRBD1	TRBJ1-2	TGCGCCAGCAGCCACCGGAGGGGGCGCGTTGACTATGGCTACACCTTC	CASSHRRGRVDYGYTF
NA	TRBV14	TRBD2	TRBJ2-2	TGTGCCAGCAGTCTCGGGGGGGCCTTTACCGGGGAGCTGTTTTTT	CASSLGGAFTGELFF
NA	TRBV5-1	NA	TRBJ2-7	TGCGCCAGCAGCCCCGGACAGCGCGAGCAGTACTTC	CASSPGQREQYF
NA	TRBV4-1	NA	TRBJ1-6	TGCGCCAGCAGGGATGGGGTGGGGGGTGGACCCCTCCACTTT	CASRDGVGGGPLHF
NA	TRBV5-4	NA	TRBJ1-2	TGTGCCAGCAGCTTGGGGGGCGGATCCTCTGGCTACACCTTC	CASSLGGGSSGYTF
NA	TRBV19	TRBD2	TRBJ2-3	TGTGCCAGTAGTCCGGAGGCAGCGGGGGGGCCTGGGACAGATACGCAGTATTTT	CASSPEAAGGPGTDTQYF
NA	TRBV6-6	NA	TRBJ2-5	TGTGCCAGCAGTCGCCAAACCTCGACAACAGGCCAAGAGACCCAGTACTTC	CASSRQTSTTGQETQYF
NA	TRBV29-1	TRBD1	TRBJ2-1	TGCAGCGCCACAGGGGGGGACAGGGTGGGCAATGAGCAGTTCTTC	CSATGGDRVGNEQFF
NA	TRBV2	NA	TRBJ1-1	TGTGCCAGCAGTGCCGAGATGAACACTGAAGCTTTCTTT	CASSAEMNTEAFF
NA	TRBV5-6	TRBD1	TRBJ2-2	TGTGCCAGCAGTTCGGTAGGGGACAGGGGGCGCGTCGGGGAGCTGTTTTTT	CASSSVGDRGRVGELFF
NA	TRBV6-1	TRBD1	TRBJ2-2	TGTGCCAGCAGTGAAGGGGACAGTAACACCGGGGAGCTGTTTTTT	CASSEGDSNTGELFF
NA	TRBV11-2	NA	TRBJ2-1	TGTGCCAGCAGCTTAGCCGGCAATGAGCAGTTCTTC	CASSLAGNEQFF
NA	TRBV30	NA	TRBJ2-1	TGTGCCTGGACCTCAGGTAATGAGCAGTTCTTC	CAWTSGNEQFF
NA	TRBV19	TRBD1	TRBJ2-1	TGTGCCAGTAGCCGTTCCCGGGACAGCTCCTACAATGAGCAGTTCTTC	CASSRSRDSSYNEQFF
NA	TRBV6-6	NA	TRBJ2-1	TGTGCCAGCAGTTACGTACAGGGATCCTACAATGAGCAGTTCTTC	CASSYVQGSYNEQFF
NA	TRBV7-9	NA	TRBJ2-5	TGTGCCAGCGTCCAAGGGGACAGCGGGCAAGAGACCCAGTACTTC	CASVQGDSGQETQYF
NA	TRBV19	TRBD1	TRBJ2-7	TGTGCCAGTAGTAACCGGGACAGGACCTCCTACGAGCAGTACTTC	CASSNRDRTSYEQYF
few	TRBV25-1	NA	TRBJ2-2	TGTGCCAGCAGTGAATTCCCCCGGGGGGCTACACTCACGGGGGAGCTGTTTTTT	CASSEFPRGATLTGELFF
NA	TRBV30	NA	TRBJ2-2	TGTGCCTGGAGTGTACTTTTTCTTATGTCAGGGGCGCAGGCCGGGGAGCTGTTTTTT	CAWSVLFLMSGAQAGELFF
NA	TRBV2	TRBD1	TRBJ2-2	TGTGCCAGCAGTGACAGGGGGCTTGGCACCGGGGAGCTGTTTTTT	CASSDRGLGTGELFF
NA	TRBV5-1	NA	TRBJ2-1	TGCGCCAGCAGCTTGGTGGGGGGTACCTACAATGAGCAGTTCTTC	CASSLVGGTYNEQFF
NA	TRBV6-5	NA	TRBJ2-2	TGTGCCAGCAGACTAACAGGGTGGGGGTCCGGGGAGCTGTTTTTT	CASRLTGWGSGELFF
once	TRBV28	NA	TRBJ2-7	TGTGCCAGCAGTTCAAATGTCCCCGAGCAGTACTTC	CASSSNVPEQYF
NA	TRBV7-9	TRBD1	TRBJ2-5	TGTGCCAGCAGCAGGGACAGCCAAGAGACCCAGTACTTC	CASSRDSQETQYF
NA	TRBV2	TRBD1	TRBJ1-1	TGTGCCAGCAGTGAAGACAGGGACAGGGCTATGAACACTGAAGCTTTCTTT	CASSEDRDRAMNTEAFF
NA	TRBV5-8	NA	TRBJ2-5	TGTGCCAGCAGCTTTGGGCCGAAACAAGAGACCCAGTACTTC	CASSFGPKQETQYF
NA	TRBV19	NA	TRBJ1-1	TGTGCCAGCACAGGTCGTTCGTACACTGAAGCTTTCTTT	CASTGRSYTEAFF
NA	TRBV28	NA	TRBJ1-5	TGTGCCAGCAGTTTGACGACTGGAGGGTTGGGGCAGCCCCAGCATTTT	CASSLTTGGLGQPQHF
NA	TRBV24-1	TRBD1	TRBJ2-2	TGTGCCACCGAAACAGGGGCCGGGGAGCTGTTTTTT	CATETGAGELFF
NA	TRBV25-1	NA	TRBJ2-7	TGTGCCAGCAGTGATAGTTACGAGCAGTACTTC	CASSDSYEQYF
NA	TRBV29-1	TRBD1	TRBJ1-5	TGCAGCGTTGTAGAACAGGGGGCGGGTCAGCCCCAGCATTTT	CSVVEQGAGQPQHF
NA	TRBV5-1	NA	TRBJ1-2	TGCGCCAGCAGGCCGGCAGGGCGGGGTTATGGCTACACCTTC	CASRPAGRGYGYTF
once	TRBV3-1/TRBV3-2	NA	TRBJ2-5	TGTGCCAGCAGCCAAGTCGGGAGTAGCGTGGGAGAGACCCAGTACTTC	CASSQVGSSVGETQYF
NA	TRBV30	TRBD1	TRBJ2-5	TGTGCCTGGAGTCGGGGACAGAGCCAAGAGACCCAGTACTTC	CAWSRGQSQETQYF
NA	TRBV18	NA	TRBJ1-2	TGTGCCAGCTCACCACTGGGGGCAGGAGGTAACTATGGCTACACCTTC	CASSPLGAGGNYGYTF
NA	TRBV2	TRBD1	TRBJ2-6	TGTGCCAGCAGCGAGACAGGGGCTGGGGCCAACGTCCTGACTTTC	CASSETGAGANVLTF